Following are 23 T cell receptor beta chains from one sample sequenced in a study of shared clonotypes between healthy human individuals. The protocol was immunoSEQ multiplex PCR, while the TCRdb copy is restricted to in-frame clones and leaves out a portion. This table holds about 1.5 million clones, approximately 96% found once. Source material: naive CD4+ T cells sorted from blood. The subset denotes: CD45RA+ positively selected. The receptors here all came from a man aged 25 to 40 in good health.

J is TRBJ2-3 and V is TRBV14; D is unresolved. The CDR3 extends over 16 amino acids. CDR1 is SGHDN, CDR2 FVKESK, per germline. Trimming pared 4 bases from V and 0 bases from J, leaving 14 bases between. CDR3 region: CASSRAAFLSTDTQYF. CDR3 DNA: TGTGCCAGCAGCCGGGCGGCCTTCCTTAGCACAGATACGCAGTATTTT.

This chain uses TRBV11-2 with TRBJ1-4; no clear D. The CDR3 has 14 amino acids. Deletions cut 2 bases from V and 10 bases from J, with 14 bases between. Germline V lookup: CDR1 SGHAT, CDR2 FQNNGV. For the CDR3, the DNA is TGTGCCAGCAGCTTATTACCCTCCGAGGGAAAACTGTTTTTT. Its translation is CASSLLPSEGKLFF.

J is TRBJ1-2 and V is TRBV6-1; tentatively, D is TRBD1 (5 bases). CDR3 length: 14 amino acids. V was pared by 3 bases and J by 12 bases, with 20 bases between. Germline lookup yields CDR1 MNHNS and CDR2 SASEGT. Written as DNA, the CDR3 is TGTGCCAGCAGTGAGGGGGGATGGGAAAGGTCCAACACCTTC. It yields the protein CASSEGGWERSNTF.

In this sample, this clone turned up once. The chain has TRBV9 and TRBJ2-7, with D uncertain. Trimming stripped 2 bases from V and 2 bases from J, with 11 bases between. Germline CDR1 reads SGDLS; CDR2 reads YYNGEE. The CDR3 is 14 residues long. The CDR3 DNA sequence: TGTGCCAGCAGCGTTACCGGTCTAGCCTACGAGCAGTACTTC. Translating gives CASSVTGLAYEQYF.

This clone was observed once. The V call is TRBV18, the J call TRBJ2-1, with TRBD2 matching 9 bases. J gave up 4 bases and V 8 bases, and 9 bases lay outside the gene matches. This CDR3 is 15 amino acids long. Germline V gives CDR1 KGHSH, CDR2 LQKENI. The CDR3 here is CASQKKREDYNEQFF. Written as DNA, the CDR3 is TGTGCCAGCCAGAAAAAGCGGGAGGATTACAATGAGCAGTTCTTC.

The J gene is TRBJ2-7, the V gene TRBV5-6, with TRBD1 matching over 9 bases. The germline gives CDR1 SGHDT, CDR2 YYEEEE. The J segment lost 7 bases and the V segment lost 3 bases, leaving 2 bases of the junction unmatched. CDR3 length: 12 amino acids. The CDR3 spells CASSWDREEQYF. The CDR3 DNA reads as TGTGCCAGCAGCTGGGACAGGGAAGAGCAGTACTTC.

The chain couples TRBV19 to TRBJ1-4, with D unresolved. This CDR3 region has 15 residues. From germline, CDR1 is LNHDA and CDR2 SQIVND (reference sequence). V gave up 6 bases and J gave up 0 bases, with 11 bases separating them. CDR3 coding DNA: TGTGCCAGTAGCTTACAGATTGCAACTAATGAAAAACTGTTTTTT. Amino acids: CASSLQIATNEKLFF. The whole variable domain, remainder taken from reference TRBV19 and TRBJ1-4, is DGGITQSPKYLFRKEGQNVTLSCEQNLNHDAMYWYRQDPGQGLRLIYYSQIVNDFQKGDIAEGYSVSREKKESFPLTVTSAQKNPTAFYLCASSLQIATNEKLFFGSGTQLSVL.

The rearrangement uses TRBV7-9 and TRBJ2-4, with D perhaps matching TRBD1 or TRBD2 (6 bases each). V was trimmed by 5 bases and J by 3 bases, leaving 20 bases between them. The CDR3 is made up of 17 amino acids. Germline V gives CDR1 SEHNR, CDR2 FQNEAQ (reference sequence). CDR3 in DNA: TGTGCCAGCAGCCGTTTACGGGGGCAGATGGGCAAAAACATTCAGTACTTC. Encoded protein: CASSRLRGQMGKNIQYF. The full variable domain, in which reference TRBV7-9 and TRBJ2-4 provide the parts outside the CDR3, is DTGVSQNPRHKITKRGQNVTFRCDPISEHNRLYWYRQTLGQGPEFLTYFQNEAQLEKSRLLSDRFSAERPKGSFSTLEIQRTEQGDSAMYLCASSRLRGQMGKNIQYFGAGTRLSVL.

The chain has TRBV28 and TRBJ1-3; no firm D call. The V end lost 7 bases, the J end lost 4 bases, and 14 bases lay between the germline ends. Germline assignment: CDR1 MDHEN and CDR2 SYDVKM. The CDR3 runs to 14 residues. CDR3 bases: TGTGCCAGCACCGTCCCGAGGGAGGGAAACACCATATATTTT. Protein product: CASTVPREGNTIYF.

The V call is TRBV18, the J call TRBJ1-3, with D uncertain. Per germline, CDR1 KGHSH and CDR2 LQKENI. The CDR3 is 15 amino acids. Trimming shortened V by 2 bases and J by 0 bases, and 8 bases separated the two germline ends. CDR3 DNA sequence: TGTGCCAGCTCACCAGGTTGGAACTCTGGAAACACCATATATTTT. Its translation: CASSPGWNSGNTIYF.

The gene calls are TRBV18 and TRBJ1-4; D ambiguous. V gave up 3 bases and J gave up 7 bases, with 18 bases separating them. Germline V lookup: CDR1 KGHSH, CDR2 LQKENI. The length of the CDR3 is 16 residues. The CDR3 bases are TGTGCCAGCTCACCGCGTTTTTCCGGGGAAACTGAAAAACTGTTTTTT. Translating gives CASSPRFSGETEKLFF.

V gene TRBV7-9 combines with J gene TRBJ2-1, with D perhaps given as TRBD1 or TRBD2 (5 bases each). Germline values: CDR1 SEHNR, CDR2 FQNEAQ (reference sequence). Trimming left V 3 bases short and J 15 bases short, with 15 bases between. CDR3 length: 12 amino acids. CDR3 DNA sequence: TGTGCCAGCAGCTTTGAGGGGCGCTTTTCGTTCTTC. Protein sequence: CASSFEGRFSFF. Variable domain in full (rest from reference TRBV7-9 and TRBJ2-1): DTGVSQNPRHKITKRGQNVTFRCDPISEHNRLYWYRQTLGQGPEFLTYFQNEAQLEKSRLLSDRFSAERPKGSFSTLEIQRTEQGDSAMYLCASSFEGRFSFFGPGTRLTVL.

The genes are TRBV5-1 and TRBJ2-7; D gene ambiguous. V was clipped by 4 bases and J by 3 bases, with 17 bases between them. There are 15 residues in the CDR3. Germline V gene data show CDR1 as SGHRS and CDR2 as YFSETQ. CDR3 region: CASSDTVQVSYEQYF. In DNA form, the CDR3 reads TGCGCCAGCAGCGACACGGTCCAGGTTAGCTACGAGCAGTACTTC.

V gene TRBV10-3 combines with J gene TRBJ2-5; 8 nucleotides align to TRBD1. The CDR3 covers 14 residues. CDR1 and CDR2 from the germline V gene are ENHRY and SYGVKD. With 2 bases clipped from V and 1 base from J, the junction kept 0 bases outside the gene matches. DNA for the CDR3: TGTGCCATCAGTGAGACAGGGGGCCAAGAGACCCAGTACTTC. Amino acid sequence: CAISETGGQETQYF.

This clone has only one observation. The rearrangement links TRBV5-1 to TRBJ2-5; D tentatively fits TRBD1 or TRBD2 (5 bases each). This CDR3 comprises 17 residues. The germline V and J ends were trimmed by 4 bases and 3 bases, with 22 bases remaining between them. Germline CDR1 and CDR2: SGHRS and YFSETQ. The chain's CDR3 is CASSASRGAQTKETQYF. The DNA of the CDR3 is TGCGCCAGCAGCGCGAGTCGGGGCGCACAGACTAAAGAGACCCAGTACTTC.

The chain links TRBV11-2 to TRBJ1-1; D call uncertain. CDR3 size: 13 residues. Germline V gives CDR1 SGHAT, CDR2 FQNNGV. V lost 6 bases and J lost 1, with 9 bases in between. The chain's CDR3 is CASSRAGNTEAFF. Here the CDR3 DNA reads TGTGCCAGCAGTCGCGCAGGGAACACTGAAGCTTTCTTT.

The chain uses TRBV6-1 and TRBJ1-5; D is perhaps TRBD1 (5 bases). CDR1 MNHNS and CDR2 SASEGT come from the germline V gene. V was trimmed by 6 bases and J by 4 bases, leaving 16 bases between them. The CDR3 has 15 residues. The CDR3 nucleotides are TGTGCCAGCAGAAGCATCCCGGGGGTTAATCAGCCCCAGCATTTT. Its translation is CASRSIPGVNQPQHF.

The chain joins TRBV28 to TRBJ2-2; D gene unclear. CDR1 is MDHEN, CDR2 SYDVKM, per germline. Trimming took 7 bases from V and 0 from J, leaving 6 bases between them. The CDR3 contains 13 residues. The CDR3 region has the DNA TGTGCCAGCACCCAGGCGAACACCGGGGAGCTGTTTTTT. As protein: CASTQANTGELFF. Drawing the rest from reference TRBV28 and TRBJ2-2, the complete variable domain is DVKVTQSSRYLVKRTGEKVFLECVQDMDHENMFWYRQDPGLGLRLIYFSYDVKMKEKGDIPEGYSVSREKKERFSLILESASTNQTSMYLCASTQANTGELFFGEGSRLTVL.

The chain joins TRBV18 to TRBJ1-3; no definite D call. Germline V gene sequence: CDR1 KGHSH, CDR2 LQKENI. V was shortened by 6 bases and J by 0 bases, with 21 bases between the two germline ends. CDR3 length: 18 amino acids. The CDR3 bases are TGTGCCAGCTCCCAGTCGCAGTCAAGAATTTCCTCTGGAAACACCATATATTTT. This gives the protein CASSQSQSRISSGNTIYF.

The V call is TRBV9, the J call TRBJ2-1; 12 bases agree with TRBD1. The V gene's germline CDR1 is SGDLS and CDR2 YYNGEE. This CDR3 is 15 amino acids long. The V gene end was trimmed by 3 bases and the J gene end by 6 bases; junction bases not matched to a gene: 4. This CDR3 reads CASSELGQGANEQFF. The CDR3 bases are TGTGCCAGCAGCGAGTTGGGACAGGGGGCCAATGAGCAGTTCTTC.

The chain combines TRBV6-6 with TRBJ2-1; D is perhaps TRBD1 or TRBD2 (5 bases each). V lost 5 bases and J 8 bases, leaving 22 bases between the germline ends. CDR3 length equals 16 residues. CDR1 and CDR2 (germline): MNHNY, SVGAGI (reference sequence). CDR3 sequence (DNA): TGTGCCAGCAGTACCGGGACGTCGAATTATTTCCATGAGCAGTTCTTC. Protein product: CASSTGTSNYFHEQFF.

The chain links TRBV11-2 to TRBJ1-1, with 11 bases identical to TRBD1. CDR3 length equals 19 residues. After removal of 5 bases from V and 4 bases from J, the junction contained 18 bases not matched to a gene. The germline V gene has CDR1 SGHAT and CDR2 FQNNGV. CDR3 residues: CASSPRSGTGGYRSTEAFF. DNA of the CDR3: TGTGCCAGCAGCCCCCGCAGTGGGACAGGGGGTTACAGGTCCACTGAAGCTTTCTTT.

The chain uses TRBV5-1 and TRBJ2-2; 8 positions match TRBD1. Germline CDR1 is SGHRS and CDR2 is YFSETQ. V lost 2 bases, J lost 7 bases, and 4 bases stayed unmatched. The CDR3 runs 14 residues. The CDR3 spells CASSFQGAGGELFF. As DNA, the CDR3 is TGCGCCAGCAGCTTCCAGGGGGCCGGCGGGGAGCTGTTTTTT. The whole variable domain, filled in from reference TRBV5-1 and TRBJ2-2, reads KAGVTQTPRYLIKTRGQQVTLSCSPISGHRSVSWYQQTPGQGLQFLFEYFSETQRNKGNFPGRFSGRQFSNSRSEMNVSTLELGDSALYLCASSFQGAGGELFFGEGSRLTVL.